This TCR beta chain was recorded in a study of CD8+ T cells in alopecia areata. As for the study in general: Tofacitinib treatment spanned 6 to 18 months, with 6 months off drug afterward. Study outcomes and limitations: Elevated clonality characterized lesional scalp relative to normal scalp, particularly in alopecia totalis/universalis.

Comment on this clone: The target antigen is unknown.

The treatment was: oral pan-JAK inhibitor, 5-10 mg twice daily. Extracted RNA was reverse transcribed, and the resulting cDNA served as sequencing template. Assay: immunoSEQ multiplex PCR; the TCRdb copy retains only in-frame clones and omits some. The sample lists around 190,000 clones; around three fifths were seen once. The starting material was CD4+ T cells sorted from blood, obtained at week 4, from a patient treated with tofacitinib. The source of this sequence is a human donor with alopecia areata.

The CDR3 DNA is TGTGCCAGCAGCGTAGAGGGCGTAACTTTCTCTGGAAACACCATATATTTT. This translates into CASSVEGVTFSGNTIYF. The J gene is TRBJ1-3, the V gene TRBV9; no clear D gene. This CDR3 region has 17 residues. Germline V lookup: CDR1 SGDLS, CDR2 YYNGEE. V was shortened by 0 bases and J by 0 bases, with 13 bases between the two germline ends.